Included here is one TCR beta chain sequence, with context. The source of the sample is a study of OX40 agonist ivuxolimab in advanced cancers. Study summary: Prior anti-PD-1, anti-PD-L1 or anti-CTLA-4 therapy was allowed; 40% had some.

Patients who had autoimmune disease history or got systemic immunosuppression were left out. Sequencing was performed with immunoSEQ multiplex PCR; in TCRdb, only in-frame clones are kept and a portion is missing. The sample includes more than 65,000 clones, about 89% seen only once; the top ten take 0.25% to 0.3%. The length of the CDR3 is 13 residues. Germline CDR1 LNHNV, CDR2 YYDKDF (reference sequence). The sequence came from an adult with an advanced solid tumor such as melanoma, head and neck, liver or kidney cancer. The sample in question was CD4+ or CD8+ T cells sorted from blood, obtained in a trial of the OX40 agonist ivuxolimab. The chain joins TRBV15 to TRBJ2-5, with 8 positions matching TRBD1. The end of the DNA aligns better with TRBJ2-7, so the J call may be wrong. The DNA of the CDR3 is TGTGCCACCAGCAGAAAGACAGGGGACGAGCAGTACTTC. This gives the protein CATSRKTGDEQYF.